The 20 T cell receptor beta chains listed next were all sequenced from one sample in a study of human T cells and chemical hapten exposure (dated by TCRdb to 2020 to 2023). Reading the label with the study, this specimen's time point is: patch test 1, 2 weeks after DPC sensitization. Per the publication, the treatment or condition label means: therapeutic diphenylcyclopropenone sensitization with weekly scalp DPC. Library method: RACE. The listed sequencing device is NextSeq 500. TCRdb applied fastp at Q25 and MiXCR to the public reads, then kept only in-frame beta chains. Each CDR3 protein gets just one entry, which takes the most common genes and DNA from the rows behind it. Here the sample has approximately 77,000 distinct CDR3 sequences; 7.5% to 9.5% occur a single time. Approximately 1.5% of the sample belongs to the ten largest clones. The sequencing used whole blood, collected in connection with sensitization to the hapten diphenylcyclopropenone (DPC). Receptors originate from a young woman with alopecia areata. Some clones in this sample may be carry-over from other donors' samples.

J is TRBJ1-5 and V is TRBV13; D not certain. The V end was cut by 5 bases, the J end by 4 bases, with 9 bases between. The CDR3 contains 13 residues. Germline V gives CDR1 PRHDT, CDR2 FYEKMQ (reference sequence). The CDR3 region has the DNA TGTGCCAGCAGCCAACGCCGAAATCAGCCCCAGCATTTT. This encodes CASSQRRNQPQHF. Combining the CDR3 with reference TRBV13 and TRBJ1-5 gives the whole variable domain AAGVIQSPRHLIKEKRETATLKCYPIPRHDTVYWYQQGPGQDPQFLISFYEKMQSDKGSIPDRFSAQQFSDYHSELNMSSLELGDSALYFCASSQRRNQPQHFGDGTRLSIL.

This clonotype was detected ten times or more. This chain links TRBV7-9 with TRBJ2-3, with D unclear. Germline V gives CDR1 SEHNR, CDR2 FQNEAQ (reference sequence). The CDR3 runs 15 residues. The V gene lost 5 bases and the J gene lost 2 bases, with 14 bases spanning the gap. The CDR3 region has the DNA TGTGCCAGCAGCGGTGGGGTCCGCTACACAGATACGCAGTATTTT. It codes for CASSGGVRYTDTQYF.

Turning to this clonotype: A much larger clone lies a single base off, so this may be a read error. The chain recombines TRBV14 with TRBJ1-1, with D maybe TRBD1 (5 bases). The CDR3 consists of 16 residues. Between the trimmed V and J ends, which lost 4 bases and 2 bases, there was a span of 17 bases. Per the germline V gene, CDR1 is SGHDN and CDR2 is FVKESK. The DNA of the CDR3 is TGTGCCAGCAGCCGAGTTTCCGGGACCCGAAACACTGAAGCTTTCTTT. Translated: CASSRVSGTRNTEAFF.

Ten or more counts support this clonotype. The CDR3 protein is CSASPHRRAMDTIYF. In nucleotides, the CDR3 is TGCAGTGCTAGTCCCCACCGGCGGGCTATGGACACCATATATTTT. V and J are TRBV20-1 and TRBJ1-3; D is unclear. The CDR3 is made up of 15 amino acids. V was pared by 3 bases and J by 8 bases, with 20 bases between. Germline loops: CDR1 DFQATT, CDR2 SNEGSKA (reference sequence).

This clonotype was seen many times. The V and J genes are TRBV3-1 and TRBJ1-2; no clear D. Germline-derived CDR1 and CDR2 are LGHDT and YNNKEL (reference sequence). Trimming took off 0 bases at V and 4 bases at J, with 3 bases between the two ends. The CDR3 has 12 residues. The CDR3 DNA sequence: TGTGCCAGCAGCCAAGAACCCTATGGCTACACCTTC. Encoded protein: CASSQEPYGYTF.

This clonotype was observed a handful of times. This chain links TRBV30 with TRBJ2-3; no clear D gene. Between the trimmed V and J ends, which lost 1 base and 0 bases, there was a span of 2 bases. The CDR3 covers 12 residues. Germline CDR1 and CDR2: GTSNPN and SVGIG (reference sequence). CDR3 nucleotides: TGTGCCTGGAGTGGAAGCACAGATACGCAGTATTTT. Its translation is CAWSGSTDTQYF.

A few counts support this clonotype. The chain joins TRBV3-1 to TRBJ2-7; D possibly uses TRBD1 or TRBD2 (5 bases each). Germline V CDR1 and CDR2: LGHDT, YNNKEL (reference sequence). CDR3 length equals 16 residues. Trimming took off 5 bases at V and 4 bases at J, with 21 bases between the two ends. The CDR3 DNA reads as TGTGCCAGCAGCGCCGGTTCCGGGACGGATTCTTACGAGCAGTACTTC. This encodes CASSAGSGTDSYEQYF.

As concerns this clonotype: A much larger clone lies a single base off, so this may be a read error. The V and J genes are TRBV7-6 and TRBJ1-5, with D perhaps matching TRBD1 (5 bases). CDR1 is SGHVS, CDR2 FNYEAQ, per germline. CDR3 length equals 13 residues. The CDR3 bases are TGTGCCAGCAGCTTAGGGGGACGGCAGCCCCAGAATTTT. Translation: CASSLGGRQPQNF. Based on the CDR3 plus reference TRBV7-6 and TRBJ1-5, the full variable domain is GAGVSQSPRYKVTKRGQDVALRCDPISGHVSLYWYRQALGQGPEFLTYFNYEAQQDKSGLPNDRFSAERPEGSISTLTIQRTEQRDSAMYRCASSLGGRQPQNFGDGTRLSIL.

This clonotype was observed at least ten times. The chain joins TRBV14 to TRBJ1-1; no firm D call. The length of the CDR3 is 13 residues. The germline gives CDR1 SGHDN, CDR2 FVKESK. V lost 4 bases to trimming and J lost 2 bases, with 8 bases between them. CDR3 sequence (DNA): TGTGCCAGCAGCCCCTACAGAAACACTGAAGCTTTCTTT. This gives the protein CASSPYRNTEAFF.

This clonotype came up many times. The rearrangement joins TRBV12-3 or TRBV12-4 to TRBJ1-2; 7 bases match TRBD1. Germline trimming cut 7 bases from V and 8 bases from J; bases unmatched to any gene: 13. The CDR3 spans 14 residues. The CDR3 coding sequence is TGTGCCAGCATAAGGGAGACAGGGCGAGGAGGCTACACCTTC. It encodes CASIRETGRGGYTF.

This clonotype was observed many times. The chain is built from TRBV2 and TRBJ1-2, with D tentatively TRBD1 (5 bases). V lost 2 bases, J lost 1 base, and 14 bases lay in between. Germline CDR1 SNHLY, CDR2 FYNNEI. The CDR3 has 16 amino acids. CDR3 in amino acids: CASSEMTERINYGYTF. The CDR3 DNA reads as TGTGCCAGCAGTGAAATGACAGAGAGAATTAACTATGGCTACACCTTC. The whole variable domain, filled in from reference TRBV2 and TRBJ1-2, reads EPEVTQTPSHQVTQMGQEVILRCVPISNHLYFYWYRQILGQKVEFLVSFYNNEISEKSEIFDDQFSVERPDGSNFTLKIRSTKLEDSAMYFCASSEMTERINYGYTFGSGTRLTVV.

This clonotype was counted many times. This chain connects TRBV4-2 to TRBJ1-1; TRBD1 agrees at 10 bases. The CDR3 runs to 17 residues. J was trimmed by 1 base and V by 1 base; bases with no gene match: 6. Germline V gene sequence: CDR1 LGHNA, CDR2 YNFKEQ. The CDR3 bases are TGTGCCAGCAGCCAAGGGACAGGGGGAACCTCGAACACTGAAGCTTTCTTT. Residues: CASSQGTGGTSNTEAFF.

Concerning this clonotype itself: A read error is possible here, since a much larger clone lies one base away. V and J are TRBV3-1 and TRBJ2-7; D unresolved. Germline loops: CDR1 LGHDT, CDR2 YNNKEL (reference sequence). This CDR3 has 11 residues. V was shortened by 6 bases and J by 8 bases, with 11 bases between the two germline ends. CDR3 amino acids: CASSSGDKQYF. CDR3 in DNA: TGTGCCAGCAGTTCCGGTGACAAGCAGTACTTC.

V is TRBV5-5 and J is TRBJ1-1; D possibly corresponds to TRBD1 (5 bases). This CDR3 is built from 14 residues. Germline CDR1 reads SGHKS; CDR2 reads YYEKEE (reference sequence). V lost 1 base and J lost 0, with 7 bases in between. In DNA form, the CDR3 reads TGTGCCAGCAGCTTGCAGGACATGAACACTGAAGCTTTCTTT. Amino acid sequence: CASSLQDMNTEAFF.

There are many counts of this clonotype. This chain connects TRBV29-1 to TRBJ1-1; D not resolved. The germline V and J ends were trimmed by 7 bases and 2 bases, with 17 bases remaining between them. Germline V lookup: CDR1 SQVTM, CDR2 ANQGSEA. The CDR3 covers 14 residues. CDR3 in DNA: TGCAGCGCGCTAGGAGCAGGCCTAAACACTGAAGCTTTCTTT. Its protein product is CSALGAGLNTEAFF.

A few counts support this clonotype. The gene calls are TRBV24-1 and TRBJ2-3, with D uncertain. The germline CDR1 and CDR2 sequences are KGHDR and SFDVKD. The CDR3 runs 16 residues. Trimming removed 5 bases at V and 3 bases at J, with 17 bases between. The CDR3 here is CATSAPDLLGTDTQYF. Written as DNA, the CDR3 is TGTGCCACCAGTGCCCCAGACCTCCTGGGGACAGATACGCAGTATTTT.

This clonotype was detected only a few times. The J gene is TRBJ2-1, the V gene TRBV7-8; D is tentatively TRBD1 or TRBD2 (5 bases each). The germline V gene has CDR1 SGHVS and CDR2 FQNEAQ. The CDR3 is 18 amino acids. Trimming cost V 6 bases and J 10 bases, with 31 bases left between them. The CDR3 sequence: CASSPTRVPRGRVGEQFF. The CDR3 nucleotides read TGTGCCAGCAGTCCCACGAGGGTCCCTCGGGGCAGGGTAGGGGAGCAGTTCTTC.

There are many counts of this clonotype. The CDR3 DNA is TGCGCCAGCAGCTTGGCTGGACAGGCACGCAAGCTTCTCGGCACTGAAGCTTTCTTT. Its protein product is CASSLAGQARKLLGTEAFF. The rearrangement uses TRBV5-1 and TRBJ1-1; TRBD1 aligns across 7 bases. The germline gives CDR1 SGHRS, CDR2 YFSETQ. The ends lost 0 bases at V and 4 bases at J; junction bases unmatched: 18. There are 19 residues in the CDR3.

V is TRBV14 and J is TRBJ2-1; 9 positions agree with TRBD1. Trimming cost V 0 bases and J 9 bases; bases outside gene matches: 12. Per germline, CDR1 SGHDN and CDR2 FVKESK. The CDR3 loop spans 17 amino acids. In DNA form, the CDR3 reads TGTGCCAGCAGCCAAGAGTATACAGGGGGCCTTCGGGGTGAGCAGTTCTTC. This codes for CASSQEYTGGLRGEQFF. Drawing the rest from reference TRBV14 and TRBJ2-1, the complete variable domain is EAGVTQFPSHSVIEKGQTVTLRCDPISGHDNLYWYRRVMGKEIKFLLHFVKESKQDESGMPNNRFLAERTGGTYSTLKVQPAELEDSGVYFCASSQEYTGGLRGEQFFGPGTRLTVL.

This clonotype was detected ten times or more. The V call is TRBV12-3 or TRBV12-4, the J call TRBJ1-4; D is uncertain. This CDR3 has 15 residues. The V gene lost 4 bases and the J gene lost 0 bases, with 9 bases spanning the gap. The CDR3 sequence: CASSSRYPTNEKLFF. Written as DNA, the CDR3 is TGTGCCAGCAGTTCCAGATATCCAACTAATGAAAAACTGTTTTTT.